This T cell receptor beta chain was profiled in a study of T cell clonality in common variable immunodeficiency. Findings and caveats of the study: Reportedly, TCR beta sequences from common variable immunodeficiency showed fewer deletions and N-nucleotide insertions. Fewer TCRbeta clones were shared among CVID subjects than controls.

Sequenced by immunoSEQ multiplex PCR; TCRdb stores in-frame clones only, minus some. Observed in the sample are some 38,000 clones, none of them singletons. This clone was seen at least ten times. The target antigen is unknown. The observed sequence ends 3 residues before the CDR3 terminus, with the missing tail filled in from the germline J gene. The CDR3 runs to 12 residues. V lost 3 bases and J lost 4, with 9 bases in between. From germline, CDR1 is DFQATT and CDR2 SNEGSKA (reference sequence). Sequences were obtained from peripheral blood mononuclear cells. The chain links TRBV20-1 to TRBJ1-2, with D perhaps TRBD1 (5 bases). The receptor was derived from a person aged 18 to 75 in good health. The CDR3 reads CSARGTSYGYTF. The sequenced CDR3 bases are TGCAGTGCTAGGGGGACTTCCTATGGC.